What follows are 17 T cell receptor beta chains derived from one specimen sequenced in a study of post-analysis software for immune sequencing data. Study results and limitations: Patients carried roughly 5 TRBV segments more frequently than controls did, and TRBV5-6, TRBV5-1 and TRBV20-1 were among them.

Each TCR beta cDNA library carried unique molecular identifiers. From the PCR reads, TCRdb called clonotypes with MiXCR, one entry per CDR3 protein. This sample carries about 770,000 distinct CDR3 sequences, more than 45% of them seen once, and the ten largest clones take roughly 5%. Their antigens remain unidentified. Sequenced sample: blood. The receptor set was obtained from a girl under 18 with multiple sclerosis.

This clonotype was seen a single time. V and J are TRBV20-1 and TRBJ2-5; 13 nucleotides match TRBD2. The CDR3 is 15 residues long. The junction had 7 bases not matched to a gene; V was cut back by 4 bases and J by 5 bases. The germline gives CDR1 DFQATT, CDR2 SNEGSKA (reference sequence). This CDR3 is CSAIRTSGSGETQYF. The CDR3 bases are TGCAGTGCTATTAGGACTAGCGGGAGCGGCGAGACCCAGTACTTC.

This clonotype has only a few counts. The CDR3 DNA reads as TGCAGTGCTAGAGATACAAACGAGCAGTACTTC. This encodes CSARDTNEQYF. The chain employs TRBV20-1 and TRBJ2-5; D unresolved. The better agreement between TRBJ2-7 and the DNA end casts doubt on the J call. The CDR3 is made up of 11 amino acids. Germline V gene lookup returns CDR1 DFQATT and CDR2 SNEGSKA (reference sequence).

The V and J genes are TRBV9 and TRBJ2-1, with D perhaps matching TRBD1 (5 bases). V was trimmed by 0 bases and J by 6 bases, leaving 19 bases between them. This CDR3 region has 17 residues. Germline assignment: CDR1 SGDLS and CDR2 YYNGEE. The CDR3 coding sequence is TGTGCCAGCAGCGTAGATCCCCAGGGTGGAGTACGCAATGAGCAGTTCTTC. It specifies CASSVDPQGGVRNEQFF.

The V gene is TRBV7-2, the J gene TRBJ2-1; TRBD2 might be the D (6 bases). V was clipped by 5 bases and J by 8 bases, with 16 bases between them. Per the germline V gene, CDR1 is SGHTA and CDR2 is FQGNSA. CDR3 length equals 14 residues. CDR3 residues: CASSQRDFRDEQFF. The CDR3 bases are TGTGCCAGCAGCCAACGGGACTTCAGGGATGAGCAGTTCTTC.

This clonotype was recorded a few times. This chain links TRBV6-2 or TRBV6-3 with TRBJ2-7; TRBD1 matches at 9 bases. Trimming removed 1 base from V and 5 bases from J; junction bases left unmatched: 9. This CDR3 region has 16 residues. Germline V CDR1 and CDR2: MNHEY, SVGEGT. The CDR3 nucleotides read TGTGCCAGCAGTTACTTCCCCGGGACAGGGAGCCACGAGCAGTACTTC. Translating it yields CASSYFPGTGSHEQYF.

There are a few counts of this clonotype. The rearrangement uses TRBV12-3 or TRBV12-4 and TRBJ1-2, with D possibly TRBD1 on 5 matching bases. V was trimmed by 3 bases and J by 3 bases, leaving 17 bases between them. The CDR3 sequence is 16 residues long. CDR3: CASSFLGASRDYGYTF. CDR3 nucleotide sequence: TGTGCCAGCAGTTTTCTAGGGGCAAGCCGAGACTATGGCTACACCTTC.

The chain recombines TRBV4-3 with TRBJ1-4, with 7 bases matching TRBD1. V shed 3 bases, J shed 0 bases, and the junction held 4 bases outside the gene matches. The germline CDR1 and CDR2 sequences are LGHNA and YSLEER. This CDR3 has 16 amino acids. The DNA of the CDR3 is TGCGCCAGCAGCCAGGGGGACAGAGCAACTAATGAAAAACTGTTTTTT. Translating it yields CASSQGDRATNEKLFF.

The chain couples TRBV4-3 to TRBJ2-7, with D maybe TRBD2 (6 bases). Germline V gene data show CDR1 as LGHNA and CDR2 as YSLEER. This CDR3 is built from 14 residues. The V gene lost 5 bases and the J gene lost 2 bases, with 13 bases spanning the gap. CDR3 nucleotide sequence: TGCGCCAGCAGCGCTCACCGGAGGGCCTACGAGCAGTACTTC. Protein sequence: CASSAHRRAYEQYF.

Concerning this clonotype itself: Sequence at one end of the junction differs from germline and may be a read error. The genes are TRBV28 and TRBJ2-7; weak D call: TRBD1 (6 bases). The CDR3 covers 14 residues. The germline V gene encodes CDR1 MDHEN and CDR2 SYDVKM. The CDR3 region has the DNA TGTGCCAGCAGCTTATGGGGGCCGCCCTACGAGCAGTACTTC. Amino acids: CASSLWGPPYEQYF.

This clonotype was found a few times. CDR3 coding DNA: TGTGCCAGCAGGCGGGGGTGGAATCAGCCCCAGCATTTT. Protein product: CASRRGWNQPQHF. The V gene is TRBV2, the J gene TRBJ1-5; possibly TRBD1 for D (5 bases). Germline loops: CDR1 SNHLY, CDR2 FYNNEI. Deletions cut 6 bases from V and 4 bases from J, with 10 bases between. CDR3 size: 13 residues.

This clonotype occurred a few times. The rearrangement joins TRBV27 to TRBJ2-3, with a tentative D call TRBD1 (6 bases). Germline V gene lookup returns CDR1 MNHEY and CDR2 SMNVEV (reference sequence). The CDR3 extends over 16 amino acids. V was cut by 5 bases and J by 0 bases, with 15 bases left in between. The CDR3 sequence: CASSPTRGKSTDTQYF. CDR3 coding DNA: TGTGCCAGCAGTCCTACTAGGGGGAAAAGCACAGATACGCAGTATTTT.

This clonotype was picked up a small number of times. The rearrangement uses TRBV29-1 and TRBJ1-2; D perhaps matches TRBD1 (6 bases). Germline values: CDR1 SQVTM, CDR2 ANQGSEA. This CDR3 spans 12 amino acids. Between the trimmed V and J ends, which lost 4 bases and 5 bases, there was a span of 11 bases. CDR3 nucleotides: TGCAGCGTTGTTGGGCAGGGGTATGGCTACACCTTC. Translation: CSVVGQGYGYTF.

A single count supports this clonotype. The rearrangement joins TRBV6-2 or TRBV6-3 to TRBJ2-1; 9 bases fit TRBD2. This CDR3 region has 13 residues. Germline V lookup: CDR1 MNHEY, CDR2 SVGEGT. The V segment lost 3 bases and the J segment 9 bases; nucleotides outside the gene matches: 3. The CDR3 sequence: CASSYGTSIEQFF. As DNA, the CDR3 is TGTGCCAGCAGTTATGGGACTAGCATTGAGCAGTTCTTC.

V gene TRBV30 combines with J gene TRBJ2-6, with TRBD1 identical over 9 bases. The V segment lost 1 base and the J segment 3 bases; nucleotides outside the gene matches: 10. The CDR3 runs to 18 residues. Per germline, CDR1 GTSNPN and CDR2 SVGIG (reference sequence). CDR3 nucleotide sequence: TGTGCCTGGAGTGACGGACAGGGGAAGGTCCTTGGGGCCAACGTCCTGACTTTC. Protein product: CAWSDGQGKVLGANVLTF.

This clonotype has a handful of counts. The junction departs from the called germline gene at one end, perhaps through a read error. This chain links TRBV12-3 or TRBV12-4 with TRBJ2-4, with TRBD1 matching 9 bases. The CDR3 runs to 14 residues. For the CDR3, the DNA is TGTGTCAGCAGTCCCGGGACAGGGAGGGGGGAGCAGTACTTC. Translated, it gives CVSSPGTGRGEQYF.

V and J are TRBV20-1 and TRBJ2-1, with 8 bases that match TRBD1. The V gene's germline CDR1 is DFQATT and CDR2 SNEGSKA (reference sequence). V gave up 0 bases and J gave up 8 bases; unmatched junction bases: 9. CDR3 size: 15 residues. The CDR3 nucleotides are TGCAGTGCTAGAGACGGACAGGGTGCAGCCCATGAGCAGTTCTTC. Translation: CSARDGQGAAHEQFF.

This clonotype was found a few times. The rearrangement joins TRBV5-1 to TRBJ2-5, with D perhaps matching TRBD1 or TRBD2 (5 bases each). This CDR3 has 15 residues. Germline V gene sequence: CDR1 SGHRS, CDR2 YFSETQ. V lost 0 bases to trimming and J lost 5 bases, with 14 bases between them. CDR3 in amino acids: CASSLEGRPGETQYF. Written as DNA, the CDR3 is TGCGCCAGCAGCTTGGAGGGACGTCCAGGGGAGACCCAGTACTTC.